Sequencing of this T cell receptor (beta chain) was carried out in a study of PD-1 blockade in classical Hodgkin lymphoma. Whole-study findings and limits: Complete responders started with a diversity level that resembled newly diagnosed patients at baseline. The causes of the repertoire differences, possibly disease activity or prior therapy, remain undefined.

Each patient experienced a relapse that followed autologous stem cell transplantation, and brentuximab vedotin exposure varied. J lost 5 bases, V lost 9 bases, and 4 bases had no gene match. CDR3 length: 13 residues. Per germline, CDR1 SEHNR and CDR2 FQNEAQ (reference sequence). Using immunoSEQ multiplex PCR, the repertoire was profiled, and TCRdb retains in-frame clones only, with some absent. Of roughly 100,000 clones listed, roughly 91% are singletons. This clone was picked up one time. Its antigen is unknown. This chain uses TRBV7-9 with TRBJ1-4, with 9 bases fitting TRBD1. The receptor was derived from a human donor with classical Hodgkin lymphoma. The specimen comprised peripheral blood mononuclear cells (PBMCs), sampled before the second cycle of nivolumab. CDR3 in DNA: TGTGCCAGTAGTACAGGGGGCAATGAAAAACTGTTTTTT. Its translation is CASSTGGNEKLFF. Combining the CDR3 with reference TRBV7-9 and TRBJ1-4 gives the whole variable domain DTGVSQNPRHKITKRGQNVTFRCDPISEHNRLYWYRQTLGQGPEFLTYFQNEAQLEKSRLLSDRFSAERPKGSFSTLEIQRTEQGDSAMYLCASSTGGNEKLFFGSGTQLSVL.